This T cell receptor (beta chain) was found in a study of lymphopenia after photon versus proton radiotherapy. The study's findings and limits: Better survival with proton therapy was suggested as possible, not demonstrated. Larger post-nadir TCR diversity loss correlated inversely with survival in deceased patients. After lymphocyte nadir, photon-treated repertoires showed oligoclonal expansion, especially CD8+ Temra. Under photons, naive T cells and diversity fell while effector/memory populations rose.

Sequencing used immunoSEQ multiplex PCR; TCRdb keeps in-frame clones, though not all of them. The sample includes more than 50,000 clones, about four fifths seen only once; the top ten take 29%. On this clone: Its antigen is unknown.

CDR1 is SGHTA and CDR2 is FQGNSA in the germline V gene. The CDR3 contains 14 residues. The genes are TRBV7-2 and TRBJ2-5; 11 bases fit TRBD2. The DNA end is a closer match to TRBJ2-7, so the J assignment may be wrong. The receptor comes from a man aged 45-65 years with gastric cancer. Sequencing was performed on peripheral blood, taken from a patient treated with photon-based radiotherapy. Written as DNA, the CDR3 is TGTGCCAGCAGCTTTGCGACTAGCGGGGACGAGCAGTACTTC. As protein: CASSFATSGDEQYF.